This T cell receptor beta chain was identified during a study of blood T cells in healthy people across ages. Broader study findings: TCR beta diversity tracked closely with naive T cell percentage.

The authors ran a second PCR of 7 to 11 cycles using a sample-barcoded 5' primer and a J-beta primer mix. MiXCR, run by TCRdb on the 5' RACE reads, gives a single entry per CDR3 protein. Of approximately 1.5 million distinct CDR3 sequences in the sample, around 35% were seen once. Comments on this clonotype: Its cognate antigen is unknown.

Source material: blood. The clonotype originates from a woman aged 25-40 years in good health.

The CDR3 protein is CSVAGTGSKGYTF. CDR3 coding DNA: TGCAGCGTTGCTGGGACAGGGTCTAAGGGCTACACCTTC. This chain joins TRBV29-1 and TRBJ1-2; 9 bases line up with TRBD1. CDR3 length equals 13 residues. With V trimmed by 4 bases and J by 8 bases, 8 bases remained unmatched. Germline lookup yields CDR1 SQVTM and CDR2 ANQGSEA.